The source of this T cell receptor (beta chain) is a study of beta chain features in type 1 diabetes. Regarding the study as a whole: Moderately but significantly shorter TCRB CDR3s were found in Type 1 diabetes patients in all four CD4+ subsets.

One heparinised draw of blood, averaging about 110 mL, came from each donor. All sorted populations exceeded 98% purity. Note on this clone: The target antigen is unknown.

The CDR3 has 15 amino acids. Germline assignment: CDR1 MNHNS and CDR2 SASEGT. V was pared by 5 bases and J by 2 bases, with 15 bases between. Expressed TCRB transcripts were sequenced, since all the RNA that had been isolated was reverse transcribed. The table came from immunoSEQ multiplex PCR; TCRdb's copy has only in-frame clones and leaves some out. The repertoire has a few hundred thousand clones, about 14% of them found once; the top ten carry about 0.018%. The clonotype originates from a young man with type 1 diabetes. The chain recombines TRBV6-1 with TRBJ1-1, with a weak D call TRBD1 (6 bases). Material for sequencing was naive CD4+ T cells from blood. The CDR3 loop reads CASSTPGTRNTEAFF. In DNA, the CDR3 is TGTGCCAGCAGTACTCCCGGGACACGAAACACTGAAGCTTTCTTT.